The 25 T cell receptor beta chains presented below share a single source sample, sequenced in a study of PD-1 blockade in classical Hodgkin lymphoma. The time point denotes: cycle 4 day 1 (C4D1), after less than seven weeks of nivolumab. Each of the patients experienced relapse following autologous stem cell transplantation, and their brentuximab vedotin exposure differed. Data came from immunoSEQ multiplex PCR; TCRdb stores just in-frame clones and leaves some out. The sample contains some 39,000 clones, about three quarters of which appear only once. Material: peripheral blood mononuclear cells (PBMCs), obtained before the fourth cycle of nivolumab. These receptors came from a human donor with classical Hodgkin lymphoma.

The chain links TRBV4-3 to TRBJ1-6; TRBD1 matches at 12 bases. Germline loops: CDR1 LGHNA, CDR2 YSLEER. The junction had 4 bases not matched to a gene; V was cut back by 0 bases and J by 10 bases. The CDR3 runs 16 residues. The CDR3 DNA sequence: TGCGCCAGCAGCCAAGAGGGGGACAGGGGGCAATCACCCCTCCACTTT. This translates into CASSQEGDRGQSPLHF.

The gene calls are TRBV7-2 and TRBJ1-1, with D hard to call. The CDR3 totals 14 residues. V lost 4 bases, J lost 2 bases, and 11 bases lay in between. CDR1 and CDR2 (germline): SGHTA, FQGNSA. The CDR3 bases are TGTGCCAGCAGCTCGACACTCGCTAACACTGAAGCTTTCTTT. It translates to CASSSTLANTEAFF.

The chain carries TRBV7-3 and TRBJ1-1; no definite D call. Trimming shortened V by 2 bases and J by 1 base, and 8 bases separated the two germline ends. The CDR3 consists of 14 residues. CDR1 and CDR2 (germline): SGHTA, FQGTGA. The CDR3 sequence: CASSLLGANTEAFF. The CDR3 nucleotides read TGTGCCAGCAGCTTACTAGGAGCGAACACTGAAGCTTTCTTT.

The gene calls are TRBV10-3 and TRBJ2-3; possibly TRBD1 for D (5 bases). CDR1 is ENHRY, CDR2 SYGVKD, per germline. CDR3 length: 13 residues. Between the trimmed V and J ends, which lost 4 bases and 2 bases, there was a span of 7 bases. CDR3 amino acids: CAISGQSTDTQYF. The CDR3 DNA follows: TGTGCCATCAGTGGACAGTCCACAGATACGCAGTATTTT.

The rearrangement links TRBV5-6 to TRBJ1-5; no definite D call. Deletions cut 4 bases from V and 4 bases from J, with 15 bases between. The V gene's germline CDR1 is SGHDT and CDR2 YYEEEE. This CDR3 has 15 residues. The CDR3 loop reads CASSLYVEQNQPQHF. DNA for the CDR3: TGTGCCAGCAGCCTTTATGTTGAACAGAATCAGCCCCAGCATTTT.

This chain links TRBV11-1 with TRBJ2-3; tentatively, D is TRBD1 or TRBD2 (6 bases each). Germline CDR1 SGHAT, CDR2 FQDESV (reference sequence). There are 11 residues in the CDR3. V was trimmed by 5 bases and J by 11 bases, leaving 11 bases between them. CDR3 region: CASSPGGKQYF. CDR3 nucleotide sequence: TGTGCCAGCAGCCCCGGGGGCAAGCAGTATTTT.

V is TRBV18 and J is TRBJ2-1; D call uncertain. Germline-derived CDR1 and CDR2 are KGHSH and LQKENI. The CDR3 extends over 12 amino acids. Deletions cut 1 base from V and 6 bases from J, with 4 bases between. In DNA, the CDR3 is TGTGCCAGCTCACCACATACCAATGAGCAGTTCTTC. Protein: CASSPHTNEQFF.

The genes are TRBV21-1 and TRBJ1-2. TRBV21-1 is designated a pseudogene. This CDR3 is 15 amino acids long. The CDR3 loop reads CASSKVGRRGGGYTF. In DNA form, the CDR3 reads TGTGCCAGCAGCAAAGTGGGACGTCGGGGTGGCGGCTACACCTTC.

This sequence joins TRBV5-1 and TRBJ2-7; TRBD1 matches at 7 bases. The CDR3 length is 13 residues. The V segment lost 7 bases and the J segment 0 bases; nucleotides outside the gene matches: 4. Germline loops: CDR1 SGHRS, CDR2 YFSETQ. CDR3 bases: TGCGCCAGCGAACAGGGGACCTCCTACGAGCAGTACTTC. Encoded protein: CASEQGTSYEQYF.

This clone showed up just once. The chain couples TRBV18 to TRBJ1-5; TRBD1 aligns across 7 bases. CDR1 and CDR2 (germline): KGHSH, LQKENI. After removal of 2 bases from V and 7 bases from J, the junction contained 14 bases not matched to a gene. This CDR3 region has 17 residues. The CDR3: CASSPYSTGATGQPQHF. DNA of the CDR3: TGTGCCAGCTCACCATATTCAACAGGGGCCACGGGGCAGCCCCAGCATTTT.

At least ten counts were recorded for this clone. The V call is TRBV9, the J call TRBJ1-1; tentatively, D is TRBD1 (5 bases). CDR3 length equals 13 residues. V gave up 0 bases and J gave up 7 bases, with 10 bases separating them. Per the germline V gene, CDR1 is SGDLS and CDR2 is YYNGEE. CDR3 in amino acids: CASSVALTGEAFF. CDR3 coding DNA: TGTGCCAGCAGCGTAGCCCTAACAGGTGAAGCTTTCTTT.

The genes are TRBV7-2 and TRBJ2-7, with D tentatively TRBD1 (6 bases). Trimming left V 5 bases short and J 1 base short, with 24 bases between. The CDR3 is 18 residues long. CDR1 is SGHTA, CDR2 FQGNSA, per germline. The CDR3 DNA is TGTGCCAGCAGCGTGACGGGCAGGGGAGTAGGTGGATCCTACGAGCAGTACTTC. This translates into CASSVTGRGVGGSYEQYF.

This chain connects TRBV29-1 to TRBJ2-3; D perhaps matches TRBD1 (5 bases). Trimming took 7 bases from V and 2 from J, leaving 16 bases between them. Germline values: CDR1 SQVTM, CDR2 ANQGSEA. CDR3 size: 14 residues. As DNA, the CDR3 is TGCAGCGCCGGACATTTAGCCGACACAGATACGCAGTATTTT. It codes for CSAGHLADTDTQYF.

The rearrangement uses TRBV5-8 and TRBJ2-3, with 7 bases matching TRBD2. Germline CDR1 and CDR2: SGHTS and YDEGEE. The CDR3 length is 12 residues. V lost 5 bases to trimming and J lost 9 bases; unmatched junction nucleotides: 6. The CDR3 protein is CASRLGRETQYF. The DNA of the CDR3 is TGTGCCAGCAGACTAGGGAGGGAGACGCAGTATTTT.

This chain joins TRBV6-6 and TRBJ1-1; D may be TRBD1 (6 bases). The V gene lost 5 bases and the J gene lost 1 base, with 11 bases spanning the gap. Germline V CDR1 and CDR2: MNHNY, SVGAGI (reference sequence). CDR3 size: 14 residues. CDR3 DNA sequence: TGTGCCAGCAGTCCCAGGGGAGGGAACACTGAAGCTTTCTTT. Translation: CASSPRGGNTEAFF.

This rearrangement joins TRBV7-9 to TRBJ1-2, with D unresolved. The CDR3 is made up of 12 amino acids. Germline assignment: CDR1 SEHNR and CDR2 FQNEAQ (reference sequence). The ends were cut back, 3 bases at V and 5 bases at J, with 7 bases in the middle. DNA of the CDR3: TGTGCCAGCAGCTTCGAACGTTATGGCTACACCTTC. This sequence encodes CASSFERYGYTF.

The V gene is TRBV4-1, the J gene TRBJ1-2; maybe TRBD1 (5 bases). V shed 1 base and J shed 4 bases, with 7 bases lying between them. The germline CDR1 and CDR2 sequences are MGHRA and YSYEKL. The CDR3 is 13 residues long. The CDR3 loop is CASSQGDGYGYTF. The CDR3 DNA reads TGCGCCAGCAGCCAAGGGGACGGCTATGGCTACACCTTC.

CDR3 bases: TGTGCCAGTAGTATTGCAGGGGCGACGGAGACCCAGTACTTC. It codes for CASSIAGATETQYF. The chain has TRBV19 and TRBJ2-5; a possible D gene is TRBD1 (6 bases). The CDR3 extends over 14 amino acids. Germline V gene sequence: CDR1 LNHDA, CDR2 SQIVND (reference sequence). V was trimmed by 3 bases and J by 5 bases, leaving 13 bases between them.

This clone showed up just a few times. The gene calls are TRBV10-3 and TRBJ1-2; no clear D gene. The CDR3 extends over 13 amino acids. The V end lost 4 bases, the J end lost 1 base, and 7 bases lay between the germline ends. Germline V gene sequence: CDR1 ENHRY, CDR2 SYGVKD. CDR3 in DNA: TGTGCCATCAGTGTGGCGGGTAACTATGGCTACACCTTC. This encodes CAISVAGNYGYTF.

The CDR3 loop reads CASSPGTTLNYGYTF. CDR3 DNA sequence: TGCGCCAGCAGCCCAGGGACAACCCTGAACTATGGCTACACCTTC. The rearrangement uses TRBV4-3 and TRBJ1-2; D is possibly TRBD1 (6 bases). The CDR3 sequence is 15 residues long. The ends were cut back, 4 bases at V and 2 bases at J, with 14 bases in the middle. Germline CDR1 and CDR2: LGHNA and YSLEER.

The rearrangement links TRBV19 to TRBJ2-7; a weak D match, TRBD2 (6 bases). The V and J ends lost 4 bases and 6 bases respectively, with 7 bases between them. The CDR3 covers 11 residues. Germline V gene data show CDR1 as LNHDA and CDR2 as SQIVND (reference sequence). The CDR3 DNA reads as TGTGCCAGTAGTAATAGCGGCGAGCAGTACTTC. This codes for CASSNSGEQYF.

The sample holds one count of this clone. The chain links TRBV27 to TRBJ1-3; weak D call: TRBD1 (6 bases). The V end was cut by 0 bases, the J end by 1 base, with 7 bases between. This CDR3 region has 15 residues. Germline CDR1 and CDR2: MNHEY and SMNVEV (reference sequence). The DNA for the CDR3 is TGTGCCAGCAGTTTATCCGGACAGTCTGGAAACACCATATATTTT. This translates into CASSLSGQSGNTIYF.

The V call is TRBV6-6, the J call TRBJ2-1; a possible D gene is TRBD1 (5 bases). The V gene lost 6 bases and the J gene lost 0 bases, with 15 bases spanning the gap. The germline gives CDR1 MNHNY, CDR2 SVGAGI (reference sequence). The CDR3 is 16 amino acids. CDR3 in DNA: TGTGCCAGCAGCACAGGTCCTCCGAGCTCCTACAATGAGCAGTTCTTC. It is translated as CASSTGPPSSYNEQFF.

The chain employs TRBV6-6 and TRBJ1-6, with TRBD1 matching over 7 bases. Per the germline V gene, CDR1 is MNHNY and CDR2 is SVGAGI (reference sequence). Trimming removed 1 base from V and 7 bases from J; junction bases left unmatched: 4. The CDR3 runs to 15 residues. CDR3 protein: CASSYLPRGNSPLHF. CDR3 nucleotides: TGTGCCAGCAGTTACTTACCCAGGGGGAATTCACCCCTCCACTTT.

V is TRBV2 and J is TRBJ2-7, with D perhaps TRBD2 (5 bases). Germline-derived CDR1 and CDR2 are SNHLY and FYNNEI. The CDR3 runs 13 residues. Between the trimmed V and J ends, which lost 6 bases and 11 bases, there was a span of 20 bases. The CDR3 here is CASRPRKGLGEYF. As DNA, the CDR3 is TGTGCCAGCAGGCCGCGGAAGGGCCTGGGAGAGTACTTC.